The sample holds a few counts of the clone carrying this T cell receptor beta chain. These data are taken from a study of Graves' ophthalmopathy and Graves' hyperthyroidism. Germline-derived CDR1 and CDR2 are MDHEN and SYDVKM. The CDR3 runs 12 residues. The germline V and J ends were trimmed by 8 bases and 0 bases, with 7 bases remaining between them. TCR beta CDR3 amplification used RNA transcripts. An initial RT-PCR round employing HTBI primers preceded a second-round multiplex PCR. TCRdb re-called the multiplex PCR reads with MiXCR, one entry per CDR3 protein. The data hold 600,000 to 650,000 distinct CDR3 sequences, with roughly 20% observed a single time.

The TCR sequence derives from a woman aged 18-29 years with stable Graves' hyperthyroidism. Some clones in this sample may be carry-over from other donors' samples. The sample consisted of peripheral blood. The chain carries TRBV28 and TRBJ2-5; D not certain. This chain's CDR3 is CASGQYQETQYF. In DNA form, the CDR3 reads TGTGCCAGCGGGCAGTACCAAGAGACCCAGTACTTC.